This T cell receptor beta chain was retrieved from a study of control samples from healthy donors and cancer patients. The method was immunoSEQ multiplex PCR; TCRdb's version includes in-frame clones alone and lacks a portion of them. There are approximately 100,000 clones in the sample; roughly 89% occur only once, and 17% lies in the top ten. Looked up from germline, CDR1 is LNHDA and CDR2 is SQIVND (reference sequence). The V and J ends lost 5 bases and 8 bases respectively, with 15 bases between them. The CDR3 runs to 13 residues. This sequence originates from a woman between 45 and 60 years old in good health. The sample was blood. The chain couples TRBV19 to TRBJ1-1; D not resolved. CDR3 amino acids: CASSPDPRVEAFF. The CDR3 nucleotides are TGTGCCAGTAGTCCGGATCCGAGGGTGGAAGCTTTCTTT.